This T cell receptor beta chain comes out of a study of T cells in localized non-small cell lung cancer. The germline V and J ends were trimmed by 6 bases and 4 bases, with 13 bases remaining between them. From germline, CDR1 is WSHSY and CDR2 SAAADI. The CDR3 is 14 amino acids. As for this clone: Its specificity is unknown.

The repertoire was sequenced with immunoSEQ multiplex PCR; TCRdb's copy has only in-frame clones and lacks some. The sample shows about 21,000 clones, more than 75% of them seen only once. General observations from the study: Highest T cell clonality was seen in uninvolved adjacent lung, surpassing that measured in tumor.

V gene TRBV10-2 combines with J gene TRBJ2-1; D ambiguous. This receptor was taken from a woman aged 35 to 75 with stage II squamous cell lung carcinoma. Sequenced here: PBMCs, sampled before any cancer treatment. The chain's CDR3 is CASRNPKGYNEQFF. In DNA, the CDR3 is TGCGCCAGCAGAAACCCGAAAGGGTACAATGAGCAGTTCTTC.